The 15 T cell receptor beta chains presented below share a single source sample, sequenced in a study of CD8 T cells in ankylosing spondylitis. Broader study findings: Apparently characteristic of ankylosing spondylitis blood was a TCR beta motif (roughly eight highly homologous variants).

In TCRdb, the 5' RACE reads were re-called with MiXCR into one record per CDR3 protein. The sample holds approximately 500,000 distinct CDR3 sequences; 10% to 15% are singletons and the top ten take nearly 7%. The antigens of these receptors remain unknown. The sequencing input was blood, either unsorted or a sorted T cell fraction (not recorded which). These receptors all stem from a male donor with ankylosing spondylitis.

This clonotype was recorded at least ten times. V gene TRBV12-3 or TRBV12-4 combines with J gene TRBJ1-1; maybe TRBD1 (6 bases). Deletions cut 3 bases from V and 4 bases from J, with 9 bases between. CDR3 size: 13 residues. The CDR3 DNA is TGTGCCAGCAGTTTCGGGGGGGCCACTGAAGCTTTCTTT. Its translation is CASSFGGATEAFF.

This clonotype appeared a few times. This chain joins TRBV5-1 and TRBJ2-1; 8 nucleotides match TRBD2. Germline values: CDR1 SGHRS, CDR2 YFSETQ. V trimming: 6 bases; J trimming: 2 bases; junction bases outside the gene matches: 7. This CDR3 contains 15 residues. The CDR3 bases are TGCGCCAGCACGGGGGGGGCGGGAACCTACAATGAGCAGTTCTTC. This encodes CASTGGAGTYNEQFF.

In this sample, this clonotype turned up many times. In DNA, the CDR3 is TGCAGCGTTGAAGTTAACACCGGGGAGCTGTTTTTT. Translation: CSVEVNTGELFF. The chain is built from TRBV29-1 and TRBJ2-2; D call uncertain. Germline CDR1 reads SQVTM; CDR2 reads ANQGSEA. The germline V and J ends were trimmed by 1 base and 2 bases, with 2 bases remaining between them. CDR3 length: 12 amino acids.

The chain has TRBV20-1 and TRBJ2-2; 11 bases line up with TRBD2. From germline, CDR1 is DFQATT and CDR2 SNEGSKA (reference sequence). CDR3 length equals 16 residues. Losses at the gene ends were 1 base for V and 0 bases for J; bases not matched to a gene: 1. The CDR3: CSARGSGRANTGELFF. In DNA form, the CDR3 reads TGCAGTGCTAGAGGTAGCGGGAGGGCGAACACCGGGGAGCTGTTTTTT.

The rearrangement links TRBV7-6 to TRBJ2-2, with 8 bases aligning to TRBD1. J gave up 8 bases and V 6 bases, and 5 bases lay outside the gene matches. This CDR3 has 13 amino acids. Germline assignment: CDR1 SGHVS and CDR2 FNYEAQ. The CDR3 reads CASRPDRGGELFF. The CDR3 DNA reads TGTGCCAGCAGACCTGACAGGGGAGGGGAGCTGTTTTTT.

This clonotype was counted only a few times. The chain links TRBV16 to TRBJ1-2, with 8 bases matching TRBD1. The CDR3 is 15 residues long. With 4 bases clipped from V and 1 base from J, the junction kept 5 bases outside the gene matches. Per germline, CDR1 KGHSY and CDR2 FQNENV. CDR3 sequence: CASSPGTGLNYGYTF. The CDR3 DNA follows: TGTGCCAGCAGCCCGGGGACAGGACTTAACTATGGCTACACCTTC.

The J gene is TRBJ2-1, the V gene TRBV20-1; 10 nucleotides match TRBD2. The CDR3 sequence is 15 residues long. Germline values: CDR1 DFQATT, CDR2 SNEGSKA (reference sequence). Trimming took 6 bases from V and 0 from J; bases not matched to a gene: 5. Here the CDR3 DNA reads TGCAGTGCGCGGACTAGCGGAACCTCCTACAATGAGCAGTTCTTC. Amino acid sequence: CSARTSGTSYNEQFF.

Only a few counts were recorded for this clonotype. The chain employs TRBV6-1 and TRBJ2-3, with D tentatively TRBD1 (5 bases). The CDR3 length is 14 residues. Germline V gene data show CDR1 as MNHNS and CDR2 as SASEGT. V lost 6 bases to trimming and J lost 0 bases, with 10 bases between them. The CDR3: CASRTDASTDTQYF. CDR3 sequence (DNA): TGTGCCAGCAGGACAGATGCTAGCACAGATACGCAGTATTTT.

Many counts were recorded for this clonotype. The chain uses TRBV6-1 and TRBJ2-7, with D unclear. The V end was cut by 1 base, the J end by 0 bases, with 7 bases between. The CDR3 has 14 residues. The germline V gene has CDR1 MNHNS and CDR2 SASEGT. CDR3 DNA: TGTGCCAGCAGTGAAGGTCAAGCCTCCTACGAGCAGTACGTC. It translates to CASSEGQASYEQYV.

The V call is TRBV20-1, the J call TRBJ2-1; 9 bases agree with TRBD2. Trimming removed 6 bases from V and 5 bases from J; junction bases left unmatched: 11. From germline, CDR1 is DFQATT and CDR2 SNEGSKA (reference sequence). The CDR3 has 15 residues. The CDR3 DNA follows: TGCAGTGCCCCAAACGGCGGGAGGGCTAACAATGAGCAGTTCTTC. The encoded protein is CSAPNGGRANNEQFF.

There are a few counts of this clonotype. This sequence joins TRBV12-3 or TRBV12-4 and TRBJ2-1; 9 nucleotides line up with TRBD2. After removal of 5 bases from V and 9 bases from J, the junction contained 11 bases not matched to a gene. The CDR3 extends over 15 amino acids. The CDR3 nucleotides are TGTGCCAGCAGTCCCGCGGGAGGGCCGTGGGGTGAGCAGTTCTTC. Protein: CASSPAGGPWGEQFF.

V gene TRBV19 combines with J gene TRBJ2-2; D remains unclear. The V end lost 2 bases, the J end lost 1 base, and 8 bases lay between the germline ends. In germline, CDR1 is LNHDA, CDR2 SQIVND (reference sequence). The CDR3 has 15 amino acids. The CDR3 sequence: CASSIWGLNTGELFF. The CDR3 DNA reads TGTGCCAGTAGTATATGGGGTCTGAACACCGGGGAGCTGTTTTTT.

This clonotype turned up a few times. This chain joins TRBV20-1 and TRBJ2-7, with a tentative D call TRBD1 (5 bases). V lost 5 bases and J 0 bases, leaving 8 bases between the germline ends. The CDR3 totals 12 residues. In germline, CDR1 is DFQATT, CDR2 SNEGSKA (reference sequence). The CDR3 region is CSAGQSSYEQYF. The DNA for the CDR3 is TGCAGTGCTGGACAATCCTCCTACGAGCAGTACTTC.

The chain links TRBV5-1 to TRBJ2-5; either TRBD1 or TRBD2 may fit D (5 bases each). The CDR3 runs 15 residues. Germline CDR1 reads SGHRS; CDR2 reads YFSETQ. V was pared by 0 bases and J by 1 base, with 10 bases between. The CDR3 sequence: CASSLAGAGQETQYF. CDR3 nucleotide sequence: TGCGCCAGCAGCTTGGCCGGGGCAGGCCAAGAGACCCAGTACTTC.

This clonotype has just a few counts. The rearrangement joins TRBV6-1 to TRBJ1-3, with D unclear. Germline lookup yields CDR1 MNHNS and CDR2 SASEGT. The V and J ends lost 7 bases and 2 bases respectively, with 18 bases between them. This CDR3 has 16 amino acids. CDR3 DNA sequence: TGTGCCAGCACCGATTCGTTAGGGCTGACTGGAAACACCATATATTTT. It translates to CASTDSLGLTGNTIYF.